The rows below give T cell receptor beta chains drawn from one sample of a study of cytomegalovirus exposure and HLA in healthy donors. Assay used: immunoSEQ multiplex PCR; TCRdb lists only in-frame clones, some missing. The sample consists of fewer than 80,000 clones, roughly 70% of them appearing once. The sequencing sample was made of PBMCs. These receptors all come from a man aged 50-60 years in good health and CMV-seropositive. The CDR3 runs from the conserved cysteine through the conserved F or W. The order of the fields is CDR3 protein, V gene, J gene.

CDR3aa: CASSPLGVPGDLSKNIQYF
v_gene: TRBV9
j_gene: TRBJ2-4

CDR3aa: CASSPWTGGSSGANVLTF
v_gene: TRBV25-1
j_gene: TRBJ2-6

CDR3aa: CASSESGGTNNEQFF
v_gene: TRBV25-1
j_gene: TRBJ2-1

CDR3aa: CASRPGQGFTGELFF
v_gene: TRBV10-1
j_gene: TRBJ2-2

CDR3aa: CASLYNEQFF
v_gene: TRBV2
j_gene: TRBJ2-1

CDR3aa: CASSPSAGNTIYF
v_gene: TRBV27
j_gene: TRBJ1-3

CDR3aa: CASSRAGGPLGSYGYTF
v_gene: TRBV5-6
j_gene: TRBJ1-2

CDR3aa: CASRERAGSSYNEQFF
v_gene: TRBV6-1
j_gene: TRBJ2-1

CDR3aa: CASSLGIGDHYNEQFF
v_gene: TRBV5-4
j_gene: TRBJ2-1

CDR3aa: CASSFVAYSYNEQFF
v_gene: TRBV6-5
j_gene: TRBJ2-1

CDR3aa: CASKTAGLAVYEQYF
v_gene: TRBV27
j_gene: TRBJ2-7